This passage covers 6 T cell receptor beta chains from one sample sequenced in a study of cytomegalovirus exposure and HLA in healthy donors (dated by TCRdb to the late 2010s). The library was prepared using the immunoSEQ multiplex PCR assay. For the multiplex PCR, a mixture combining 60 forward primers for TCR Vbeta segments and 13 reverse primers for TCR Jbeta segments was used. The table comes from immuneACCESS by way of TCRdb, which keeps in-frame sequences with V and J called. Part of the clones is missing from these tables; in studies checked, under half for an unresolved V gene and the rest for unknown reasons. The sample data list about 120,000 clones, and roughly 71% of these were observed just once. The ten largest make up less than 3% of the sample. Sequenced material: PBMCs. The source of these receptors is a woman between 40 and 50 years old in good health and CMV-seropositive.

The rearrangement joins TRBV4-3 to TRBJ1-2; a weak D match, TRBD1 (6 bases). Deletions cut 0 bases from V and 5 bases from J, with 16 bases between. The CDR3 consists of 16 residues. The V gene's germline CDR1 is LGHNA and CDR2 YSLEER. As DNA, the CDR3 is TGCGCCAGCAGCCAAGATCACAGGGCTGGTGCTTATGGCTACACCTTC. It yields the protein CASSQDHRAGAYGYTF.

The rearrangement links TRBV19 to TRBJ2-5, with a tentative D call TRBD1 (6 bases). V shed 4 bases and J shed 4 bases, with 10 bases lying between them. Germline V gene lookup returns CDR1 LNHDA and CDR2 SQIVND (reference sequence). CDR3 length: 13 residues. The CDR3 loop reads CASSRDMRETQYF. The CDR3 bases are TGTGCCAGTAGTAGGGACATGCGAGAGACCCAGTACTTC.

This clone appeared a single time. V usage is TRBV27 and J usage is TRBJ1-2, with 8 bases matching TRBD1. V gave up 5 bases and J gave up 6 bases; unmatched junction bases: 5. Germline-derived CDR1 and CDR2 are MNHEY and SMNVEV (reference sequence). The CDR3 has 13 amino acids. Here the CDR3 DNA reads TGTGCCAGCAGTAGGACAGGGCGACATGGCTACACCTTC. Translated: CASSRTGRHGYTF.

The chain uses TRBV5-4 and TRBJ2-1; D unclear. Trimming cost V 0 bases and J 7 bases, with 8 bases left between them. The CDR3 is made up of 13 amino acids. Germline V lookup: CDR1 SGHNT, CDR2 YYREEE (reference sequence). The CDR3 DNA sequence: TGTGCCAGCAGCTTGGGTGTTCTAAATGAGCAGTTCTTC. This encodes CASSLGVLNEQFF.

This clone was detected only once. The chain uses TRBV25-1 and TRBJ1-6; 10 bases are a match to TRBD1. Germline trimming cut 6 bases from V and 9 bases from J; bases unmatched to any gene: 5. The CDR3 contains 14 residues. Germline loops: CDR1 MGHDK, CDR2 SYGVNS. The CDR3: CASSTGTGASPLHF. The CDR3 nucleotides are TGTGCCAGCAGCACCGGGACAGGGGCTTCACCCCTCCACTTT. Variable domain in full (rest from reference TRBV25-1 and TRBJ1-6): EADIYQTPRYLVIGTGKKITLECSQTMGHDKMYWYQQDPGMELHLIHYSYGVNSTEKGDLSSESTVSRIRTEHFPLTLESARPSHTSQYLCASSTGTGASPLHFGNGTRLTVT.

The rearrangement links TRBV27 to TRBJ2-5; 10 nucleotides agree with TRBD2. The germline gives CDR1 MNHEY, CDR2 SMNVEV (reference sequence). This CDR3 is built from 19 residues. V shed 5 bases, J shed 3 bases, and the junction held 18 bases outside the gene matches. The CDR3: CASSPVGSGGPPEEETQYF. Here the CDR3 DNA reads TGTGCCAGCAGTCCCGTGGGTAGCGGGGGGCCGCCAGAGGAAGAGACCCAGTACTTC.